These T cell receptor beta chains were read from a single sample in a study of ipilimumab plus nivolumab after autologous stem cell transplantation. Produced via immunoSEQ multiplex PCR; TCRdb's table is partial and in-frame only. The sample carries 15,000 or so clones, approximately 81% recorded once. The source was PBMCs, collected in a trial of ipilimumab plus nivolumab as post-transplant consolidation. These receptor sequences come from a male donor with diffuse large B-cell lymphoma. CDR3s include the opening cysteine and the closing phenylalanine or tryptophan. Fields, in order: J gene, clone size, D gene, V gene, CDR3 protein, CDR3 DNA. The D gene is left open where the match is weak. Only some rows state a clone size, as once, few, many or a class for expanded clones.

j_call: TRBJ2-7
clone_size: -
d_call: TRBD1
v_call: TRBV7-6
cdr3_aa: CASSLLDRGDEQYF
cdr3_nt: TGTGCCAGCAGCTTACTAGACAGGGGAGACGAGCAGTACTTC

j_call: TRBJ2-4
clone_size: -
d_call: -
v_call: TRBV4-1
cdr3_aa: CASSQDSGTRGLAKNIQYF
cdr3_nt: TGCGCCAGCAGCCAAGATAGCGGAACGCGGGGTTTGGCCAAAAACATTCAGTACTTC

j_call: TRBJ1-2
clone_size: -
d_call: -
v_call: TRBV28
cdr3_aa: CASSTGGPDNYGYTF
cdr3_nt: TGTGCCAGCAGCACGGGCGGTCCCGATAACTATGGCTACACCTTC

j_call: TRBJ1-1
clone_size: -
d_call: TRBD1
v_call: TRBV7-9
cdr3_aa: CASSLRGQQAEAFF
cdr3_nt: TGTGCCAGCAGCTTAAGGGGACAGCAGGCTGAAGCTTTCTTT

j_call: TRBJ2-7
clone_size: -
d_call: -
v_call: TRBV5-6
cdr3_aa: CASSFGGYEQYF
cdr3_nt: TGTGCCAGCAGCTTTGGAGGCTACGAGCAGTACTTC

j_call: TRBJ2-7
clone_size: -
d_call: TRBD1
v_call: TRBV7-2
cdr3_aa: CASSLGGTEGYEQYF
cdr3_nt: TGTGCCAGCAGCTTAGGAGGGACAGAAGGCTACGAGCAGTACTTC

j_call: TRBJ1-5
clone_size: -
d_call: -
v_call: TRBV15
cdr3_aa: CATSTTGANQPQHF
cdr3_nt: TGTGCCACCAGCACCACGGGCGCCAATCAGCCCCAGCATTTT

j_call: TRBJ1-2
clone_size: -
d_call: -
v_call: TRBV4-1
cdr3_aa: CASSTGQLSNYGYTF
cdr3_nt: TGCGCCAGCAGCACCGGACAGCTATCTAACTATGGCTACACCTTC

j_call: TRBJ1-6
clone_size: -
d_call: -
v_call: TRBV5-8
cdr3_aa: CASSGDGSYNSPLHF
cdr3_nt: TGTGCCAGCAGTGGGGATGGGTCTTATAATTCACCCCTCCACTTT

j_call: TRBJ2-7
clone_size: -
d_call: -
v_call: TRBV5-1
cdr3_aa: CASSLMDSYEQYF
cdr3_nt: TGCGCCAGCAGCCTGATGGACAGTTACGAGCAGTACTTC

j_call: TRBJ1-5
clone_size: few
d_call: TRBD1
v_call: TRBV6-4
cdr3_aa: CASSDLKDRGPQPQHF
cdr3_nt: TGTGCCAGCAGTGACCTTAAGGACAGGGGGCCTCAGCCCCAGCATTTT

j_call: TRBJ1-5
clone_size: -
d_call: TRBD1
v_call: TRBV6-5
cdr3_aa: CASRRGTGDQPQHF
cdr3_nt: TGTGCCAGCAGACGGGGGACAGGCGATCAGCCCCAGCATTTT

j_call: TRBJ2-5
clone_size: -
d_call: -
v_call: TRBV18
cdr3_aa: CASQGSGETQYF
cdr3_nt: TGTGCCAGTCAGGGAAGCGGGGAGACCCAGTACTTC

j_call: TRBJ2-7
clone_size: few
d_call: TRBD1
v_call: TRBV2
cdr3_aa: CASSGGTGFYEQYF
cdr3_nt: TGTGCCAGCAGTGGAGGGACAGGCTTCTACGAGCAGTACTTC

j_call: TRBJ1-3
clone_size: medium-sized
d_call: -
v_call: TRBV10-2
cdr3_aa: CASRQIGGSGNTIYF
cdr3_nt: TGCGCCAGCAGACAAATCGGGGGCTCTGGAAACACCATATATTTT

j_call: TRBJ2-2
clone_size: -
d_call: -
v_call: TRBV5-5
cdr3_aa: CASSIRGSGSNTGELFF
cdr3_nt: TGTGCCAGCAGCATCCGGGGTAGCGGTTCGAACACCGGGGAGCTGTTTTTT

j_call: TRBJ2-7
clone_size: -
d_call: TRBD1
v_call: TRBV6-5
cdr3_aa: CARTPGQETYEQYF
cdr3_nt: TGTGCCAGAACACCGGGACAGGAGACCTACGAGCAGTACTTC

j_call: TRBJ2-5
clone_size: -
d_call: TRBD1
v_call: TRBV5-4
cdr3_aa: CASSLVTGGRGQETQYF
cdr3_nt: TGTGCCAGCAGCTTGGTAACAGGGGGAAGGGGGCAAGAGACCCAGTACTTC

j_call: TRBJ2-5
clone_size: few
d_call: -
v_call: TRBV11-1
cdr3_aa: CASSFGGPQETQYF
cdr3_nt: TGTGCCAGCAGCTTCGGGGGGCCCCAAGAGACCCAGTACTTC

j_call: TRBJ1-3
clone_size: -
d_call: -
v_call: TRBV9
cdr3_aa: CASSAHRDAGNTIYF
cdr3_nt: TGTGCCAGCAGCGCCCACCGGGACGCTGGAAACACCATATATTTT

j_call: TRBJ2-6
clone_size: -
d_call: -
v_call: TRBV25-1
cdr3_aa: CASTHGRTCQVLTF
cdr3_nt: TGTGCCAGCACCCATGGGAGGACATGCCAGGTCCTGACTTTC

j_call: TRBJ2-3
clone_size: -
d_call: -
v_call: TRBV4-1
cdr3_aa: CASRPDEIKITDTQYF
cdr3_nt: TGCGCCAGCAGACCCGATGAGATAAAAATAACAGATACGCAGTATTTT

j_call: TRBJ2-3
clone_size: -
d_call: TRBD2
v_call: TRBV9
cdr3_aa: CASSGGAGGHTDTQYF
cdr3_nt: TGTGCCAGCAGCGGAGGAGCGGGGGGTCACACAGATACGCAGTATTTT

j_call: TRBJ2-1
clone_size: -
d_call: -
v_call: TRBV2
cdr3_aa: CASLLAESDNEQFF
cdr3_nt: TGTGCCAGCCTTCTGGCGGAAAGCGACAATGAGCAGTTCTTC

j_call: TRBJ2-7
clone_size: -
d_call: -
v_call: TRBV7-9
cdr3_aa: CASSLASGRARHEQYF
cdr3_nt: TGTGCCAGCAGCTTAGCCTCGGGCAGGGCTAGGCACGAGCAGTACTTC

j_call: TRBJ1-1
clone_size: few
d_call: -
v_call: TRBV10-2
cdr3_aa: CASSGQENTEAFF
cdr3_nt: TGCGCCAGCAGTGGACAGGAGAACACTGAAGCTTTCTTT

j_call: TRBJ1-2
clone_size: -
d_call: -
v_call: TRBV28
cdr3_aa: CASSSGWANTF
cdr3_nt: TGTGCCAGCAGTTCCGGTTGGGCTAACACCTTC

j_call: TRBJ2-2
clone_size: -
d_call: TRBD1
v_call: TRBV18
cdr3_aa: CASSPYSGQGTGELFF
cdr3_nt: TGTGCCAGCTCACCGTACTCGGGACAGGGAACCGGGGAGCTGTTTTTT

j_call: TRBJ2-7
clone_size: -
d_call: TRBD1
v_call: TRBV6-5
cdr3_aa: CASRGTVRYEQYF
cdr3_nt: TGTGCCAGCAGAGGGACAGTTAGGTACGAGCAGTACTTC

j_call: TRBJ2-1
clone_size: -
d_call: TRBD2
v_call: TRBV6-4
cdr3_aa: CASSELAGEGNEQFF
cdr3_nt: TGTGCCAGCAGTGAGCTAGCGGGGGAGGGGAATGAGCAGTTCTTC

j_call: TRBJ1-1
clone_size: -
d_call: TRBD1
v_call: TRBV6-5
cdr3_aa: CASNSRGLIAEAFF
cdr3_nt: TGTGCCAGCAACAGCAGGGGGCTGATCGCTGAAGCTTTCTTT

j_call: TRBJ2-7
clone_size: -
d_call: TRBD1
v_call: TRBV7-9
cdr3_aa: CASSLTGGANYEQYF
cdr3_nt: TGTGCCAGCAGCTTGACAGGGGGCGCTAACTACGAGCAGTACTTC

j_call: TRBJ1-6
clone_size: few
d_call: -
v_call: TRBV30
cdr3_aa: CAWSVTDNSPLHF
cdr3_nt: TGTGCCTGGAGTGTGACGGACAATTCACCCCTCCACTTT

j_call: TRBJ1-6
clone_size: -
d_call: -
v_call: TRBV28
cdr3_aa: CASVVRNNSPLHF
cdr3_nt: TGTGCCAGCGTGGTCAGAAATAATTCACCCCTCCACTTT

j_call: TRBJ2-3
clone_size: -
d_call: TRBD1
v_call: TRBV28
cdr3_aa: CASSSLTGGTDTQYF
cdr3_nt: TGTGCCAGCAGTTCGTTGACAGGGGGAACAGATACGCAGTATTTT

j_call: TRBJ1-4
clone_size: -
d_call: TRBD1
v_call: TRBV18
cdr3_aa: CASSEISTGYYEKLFF
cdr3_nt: TGTGCCAGCTCGGAAATATCGACAGGGTATTATGAAAAACTGTTTTTT

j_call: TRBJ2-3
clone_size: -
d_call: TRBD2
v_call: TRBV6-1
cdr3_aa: CASSGAGVPTDTQYF
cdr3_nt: TGTGCCAGCAGTGGGGCGGGGGTCCCGACAGATACGCAGTATTTT

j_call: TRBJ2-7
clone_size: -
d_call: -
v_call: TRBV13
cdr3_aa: CASSLGFGEGYEQYF
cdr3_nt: TGTGCCAGCAGCTTAGGATTCGGGGAAGGCTACGAGCAGTACTTC

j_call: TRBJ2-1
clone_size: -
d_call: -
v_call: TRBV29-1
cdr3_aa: CSVEIGRVAAGEQFF
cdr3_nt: TGCAGCGTTGAAATCGGAAGAGTGGCGGCTGGTGAGCAGTTCTTC

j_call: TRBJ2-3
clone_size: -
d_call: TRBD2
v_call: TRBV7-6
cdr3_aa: CASSLGLAGTWLYF
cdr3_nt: TGTGCCAGCAGCTTAGGGCTAGCGGGGACTTGGCTGTATTTT

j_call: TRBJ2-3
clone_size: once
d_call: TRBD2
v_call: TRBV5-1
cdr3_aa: CASSFWSSGARTDTQYF
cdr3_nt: TGCGCCAGCAGCTTCTGGTCTAGCGGGGCGCGCACAGATACGCAGTATTTT

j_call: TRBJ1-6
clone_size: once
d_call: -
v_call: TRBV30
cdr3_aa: CAWSVGQYNSPLHF
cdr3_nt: TGTGCCTGGAGTGTCGGACAGTATAATTCACCCCTCCACTTT

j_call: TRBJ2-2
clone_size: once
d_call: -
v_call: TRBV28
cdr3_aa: CASSTGGTGELFF
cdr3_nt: TGTGCCAGCAGTACCGGCGGAACCGGGGAGCTGTTTTTT

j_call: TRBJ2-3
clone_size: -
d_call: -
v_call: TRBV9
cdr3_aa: CASSVAPSGADTQYF
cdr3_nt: TGTGCCAGCAGCGTAGCCCCGTCTGGGGCAGATACGCAGTATTTT

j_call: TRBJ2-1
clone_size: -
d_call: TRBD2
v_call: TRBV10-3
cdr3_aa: CAISGTSGGDSYNEQFF
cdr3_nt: TGTGCCATCAGCGGGACTAGCGGGGGAGACTCCTACAATGAGCAGTTCTTC

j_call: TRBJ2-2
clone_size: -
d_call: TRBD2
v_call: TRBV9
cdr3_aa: CASRYDLSGGTGELFF
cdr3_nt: TGTGCCAGCAGGTATGATTTGAGCGGGGGGACCGGGGAGCTGTTTTTT

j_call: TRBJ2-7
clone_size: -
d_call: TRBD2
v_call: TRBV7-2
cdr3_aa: CASSRLAGAYEQYF
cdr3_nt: TGTGCCAGCAGCAGACTAGCGGGGGCCTACGAGCAGTACTTC

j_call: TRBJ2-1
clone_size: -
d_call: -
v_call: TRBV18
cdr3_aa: CASSPPEGRNEQFF
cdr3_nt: TGTGCCAGCTCACCACCGGAAGGGAGGAATGAGCAGTTCTTC

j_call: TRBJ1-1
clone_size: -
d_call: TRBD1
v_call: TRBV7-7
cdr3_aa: CASSATGGSEAFF
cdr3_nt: TGTGCTAGCAGCGCGACAGGGGGCTCTGAAGCTTTCTTT

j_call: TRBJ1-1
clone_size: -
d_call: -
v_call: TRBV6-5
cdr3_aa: CASSYDRKNTEAFF
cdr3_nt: TGTGCCAGCAGTTACGACAGGAAGAACACTGAAGCTTTCTTT

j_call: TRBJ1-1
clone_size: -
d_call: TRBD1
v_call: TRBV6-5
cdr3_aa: CASSYTGTADTEAFF
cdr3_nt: TGTGCCAGCAGTTACACCGGGACAGCGGACACTGAAGCTTTCTTT

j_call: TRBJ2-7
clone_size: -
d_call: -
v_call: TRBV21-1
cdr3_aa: CASGNYEQYF
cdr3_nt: TGTGCCAGCGGAAACTACGAGCAGTACTTC

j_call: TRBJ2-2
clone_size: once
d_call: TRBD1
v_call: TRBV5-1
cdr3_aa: CASNSLKQGTTGELFF
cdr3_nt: TGCGCCAGCAATTCCTTGAAACAGGGGACCACCGGGGAGCTGTTTTTT